A selection of T cell receptor beta chains follows, all from one sample in a study of glioma-infiltrating T cells. Via MiXCR, TCRdb re-called the multiplex PCR reads, giving one row per CDR3 protein. Of a few hundred thousand distinct CDR3 sequences listed, 41% were seen once; the top ten hold about 11%. Sequences were obtained from glioma tissue, nonneoplastic brain tissue, or PBMCs (not recorded which). Receptors originate from a human donor with low-grade glioma or glioblastoma, undergoing nonglioma brain surgery, or in good health (not recorded which). Both conserved end residues are part of each CDR3. A D gene is named only where the DNA matches it firmly. The listing skips clone size in some rows; elsewhere it reads once, few, many or a size class.

V	J	D	size	DNA	CDR3
TRBV28	TRBJ2-3	TRBD1	many	TGTGCCAGCAGAACCGGGACAGGGTATGGCGATACGCAGTATTTT	CASRTGTGYGDTQYF
TRBV7-6	TRBJ1-4	TRBD1	few	TGTGCCAGCAGCAGCGACAGGGTTAATGAAAAACTGTTTTTT	CASSSDRVNEKLFF
TRBV12-3/TRBV12-4	TRBJ2-5	.	.	TGTGCCAGCACGGTGGCCAGCGATCAAGAGACCCAGTACTTC	CASTVASDQETQYF
TRBV27	TRBJ2-2	.	.	TGTGCCAGCACCTATATTAGCTTCGGCGGGACCGGGGAGCTGTTTTTT	CASTYISFGGTGELFF
TRBV4-2	TRBJ2-3	.	few	TGTGCCAGCAGCCAAGGTGGGGCCCACACAGATACGCAGTATTTT	CASSQGGAHTDTQYF
TRBV2	TRBJ2-5	.	.	TGTGCCAGCAGTGCTGTGACGGACAGCCAAGAGACCCAGTACTTC	CASSAVTDSQETQYF
TRBV4-1	TRBJ1-5	.	.	TGCGCCAGCAGCCAAGATGCGGATTTTCAGCCCCAGCATTTT	CASSQDADFQPQHF
TRBV6-2/TRBV6-3	TRBJ2-5	.	once	TGTGCCAGCATTATGAAGGGGGACCAAGAGACCCAGTACTTC	CASIMKGDQETQYF
TRBV18	TRBJ1-1	TRBD1	.	TGTGCCAGCTCACCGATATACAGGGGTGAAGCTTTCTTT	CASSPIYRGEAFF
TRBV7-2	TRBJ1-1	TRBD1	.	TGTGCCAGCAGCCTCCGGGACAGAAACACTGAAGCTTTCTTT	CASSLRDRNTEAFF
TRBV6-1	TRBJ2-1	.	.	TGTGCCAGCAGCGAGGGGGTCAATGAGCAGTTCTTC	CASSEGVNEQFF
TRBV4-1	TRBJ2-7	TRBD2	.	TGCGCCAGCAGCCAAGGGGGCGGGAGGGGCTACGAGCAGTACTTC	CASSQGGGRGYEQYF
TRBV7-2	TRBJ2-3	.	.	TGTGCCAGCAGCTCGCCCGGTGGGGGAACCATAAATACGCAGTATTTT	CASSSPGGGTINTQYF
TRBV27	TRBJ1-2	TRBD1	.	TGTGCCAGCAGTCTCGGGACAGGGGGCGTAAGCTATGGCTACACCTTC	CASSLGTGGVSYGYTF
TRBV20-1	TRBJ2-7	.	.	TGCAGTGCTGCCCCCGGGGCAGGCGCAGCCTACGAGCAGTACTTC	CSAAPGAGAAYEQYF
TRBV7-2	TRBJ2-7	.	many	TGTGCCAGCAGCTTAGTAGTAGTTTCCTACGAGCAGTACTTC	CASSLVVVSYEQYF
TRBV28	TRBJ1-2	.	.	TGTGCCAGCAGGGACAGCTATGGCTACACCTTC	CASRDSYGYTF
TRBV4-3	TRBJ2-5	.	.	TGCGCCAGCAGCCAAGAGAGCGGACCTCTGGAGACCCAGTACTTC	CASSQESGPLETQYF
TRBV18	TRBJ2-5	.	.	TGTGCCAGCTCAAACCAAGAGGCCCAGTACTTC	CASSNQEAQYF
TRBV27	TRBJ1-5	.	many	TGTGCCAGCGCGGGGGGTAGCAATCAGCCCCAGCATTTT	CASAGGSNQPQHF
TRBV28	TRBJ1-1	.	many	TGTGCCAGCAGTTTACCGGGACACTGGAACACTGAAGCTTTCTTT	CASSLPGHWNTEAFF
TRBV10-3	TRBJ1-5	TRBD1	few	TGTGCCATCAGCGCTGGGACAGGGAGTCAGCCCCAGCATTTT	CAISAGTGSQPQHF
TRBV10-3	TRBJ2-5	.	.	TGTGCCATCAGTGGGGGCGGGGAGACCCAGTACTTC	CAISGGGETQYF
TRBV15	TRBJ2-5	TRBD1	.	TGTGCCAGCAGCAGGGACAGGAGCCAAGAGACCCAGTACTTC	CASSRDRSQETQYF
TRBV15	TRBJ2-5	.	many	TGTGCCACCAGCAGAGATATAGGCCCCCAAGAGACCCAGTACTTC	CATSRDIGPQETQYF
TRBV10-3	TRBJ2-7	.	.	TGTGCCATCAGTGTGGCAGGCGAGCAGTACTTC	CAISVAGEQYF
TRBV7-9	TRBJ1-1	TRBD1	.	TGTGCCAGCAGCTTCCTAGGACAGGGAACCTCTGAAGCTTTCTTT	CASSFLGQGTSEAFF
TRBV5-4	TRBJ1-5	.	many	TGTGCCAGCAGCTTGGACAGTCAGCCCCAGCATTTT	CASSLDSQPQHF
TRBV20-1	TRBJ1-2	TRBD1	few	TGCAGTGCAAGGACAGGGTTCGCTGACGGCTACACCTTC	CSARTGFADGYTF
TRBV28	TRBJ2-7	.	.	TGTGCCAGCAGTTTATTACAGGGTGCGTCAAATGAGCAGTACTTC	CASSLLQGASNEQYF
TRBV4-2	TRBJ2-3	TRBD2	.	TGTGCCAGCAGCCAAGAGGCTAGCGGGAGTGGAGATACGCAGTATTTT	CASSQEASGSGDTQYF
TRBV27	TRBJ2-1	TRBD2	many	TGTGCCAGCAGTTTCCCGGGACTAGCGGGAGTAAATGAGCAGTTCTTC	CASSFPGLAGVNEQFF
TRBV28	TRBJ2-2	TRBD1	.	TGTGCCAGCAGTTACTCTAACAGGGGTTACACCGGGGAGCTGTTTTTT	CASSYSNRGYTGELFF
TRBV6-2/TRBV6-3	TRBJ1-1	.	few	TGTGCCAGCAGTTACTTCCCTTGGGGCATACCTAACACTGAAGCTTTCTTT	CASSYFPWGIPNTEAFF
TRBV19	TRBJ2-1	TRBD1	few	TGTGCCAGTAGTCCCGAGACAGGGGACACGAACAATGAGCAGTTCTTC	CASSPETGDTNNEQFF
TRBV6-2/TRBV6-3	TRBJ2-1	.	many	TGTGCCAGCAGTCCCGGACTGCATGAGCAGTTCTTC	CASSPGLHEQFF
TRBV5-6	TRBJ2-1	.	.	TGTGCCAGCACCCTTCAGGGAAATGAGCAGTTCTTC	CASTLQGNEQFF
TRBV27	TRBJ2-3	TRBD2	few	TGTGCCTGCAGTTCCGTGGCGGGAGAAGGCACAGATACGCAGTATTTT	CACSSVAGEGTDTQYF
TRBV5-1	TRBJ1-4	.	.	TGCGCCAGCCGAAGAGACAGTGGGCTCAGTAATGAAAAACTGTTTTTT	CASRRDSGLSNEKLFF
TRBV6-6	TRBJ2-1	TRBD2	.	TGTGCCAGCAGTAATGTAGCGGGAGGGCCGGTAGATGAGCAGTTCTTC	CASSNVAGGPVDEQFF
TRBV2	TRBJ2-5	.	.	TGTGCCAGCAGTGATCTGACCCCTGCAGAGACCCAGTACTTC	CASSDLTPAETQYF
TRBV5-6	TRBJ2-3	.	few	TGTGCCAGCAGCTACACCGGAGGGGATATGAATACGCAGTATTTT	CASSYTGGDMNTQYF
TRBV19	TRBJ2-3	.	many	TGTGCCAGTAGTACCCGGACTCCCACAGATACGCAGTATTTT	CASSTRTPTDTQYF
TRBV4-1	TRBJ1-4	.	.	TGCGCCAGCAGCCTAACGAGGGGGACTGATGAAAAACTGTTTTTT	CASSLTRGTDEKLFF
TRBV10-3	TRBJ1-2	.	.	TGTGCCATCAGTGAGTCGGGGGGCCCGGAGCCCTCCCTTGGCTACACCTTC	CAISESGGPEPSLGYTF
TRBV28	TRBJ2-5	TRBD1	.	TGTGCCAGCAGTTTCCGGCTGCAGGGGGTACAGACCCAGTACTTC	CASSFRLQGVQTQYF
TRBV15	TRBJ2-7	.	few	TGTGCCACCAGCAGAGAGGCGGCCTACGAGCAGTACTTC	CATSREAAYEQYF
TRBV28	TRBJ2-4	TRBD2	.	TGTGCCAGCAGTTTTCCAGGACTAGCGGGAGAGGGGGGCATTCAGTACTTC	CASSFPGLAGEGGIQYF
TRBV19	TRBJ1-1	.	.	TGTGCCAGTATCCCACGCCCGAACACTGAAGCTTTCTTT	CASIPRPNTEAFF
TRBV4-1	TRBJ1-5	.	.	TGCGCCAGCAGACAAGAGGGCCAACAGGATCAGCCCCAGCATTTT	CASRQEGQQDQPQHF
TRBV4-2	TRBJ2-1	TRBD2	.	TGTGCCAGCAGCCAAGATTCCAGCGGGATTGTCAATGAGCAGTTCTTC	CASSQDSSGIVNEQFF
TRBV4-1	TRBJ2-1	.	.	TGCGCCAGCAGCCCAAGCATTGACAATGAGCAGTTCTTC	CASSPSIDNEQFF
TRBV20-1	TRBJ2-3	.	few	TGCAGTGCTAGAGATTCCCGGCGAGCAGATACGCAGTATTTT	CSARDSRRADTQYF
TRBV27	TRBJ2-1	.	.	TGTGCCAGCACCATAAACCCCTACAATGGGCAGTTCTTC	CASTINPYNGQFF